This T cell receptor beta chain was sequenced during a study of T cell clonality in common variable immunodeficiency. This CDR3 is built from 19 residues. The ends were cut back, 3 bases at V and 6 bases at J, with 29 bases in the middle. Findings of the study overall: Shared TCRbeta clones were fewer between CVID subjects than controls. Reportedly, TCR beta sequences from common variable immunodeficiency showed fewer deletions and N-nucleotide insertions.

Profiling relied on immunoSEQ multiplex PCR, and the TCRdb table lists in-frame clones only, not all of them. Altogether around 24,000 clones were found in the sample, and no singletons occur. Caucasian heritage predominated among both patients and controls. Blood samples were heparinized, about 4.5 to 9 ml per donor. This clone was found a few times. Its specificity is unknown. The sequence runs out 3 residues before the end of the CDR3; the remainder is reconstructed from the germline J gene. Sequenced: peripheral blood mononuclear cells. The source of this sequence is a human donor with common variable immunodeficiency. This chain links TRBV23-1 with TRBJ1-2; TRBD1 is a possible D gene (6 bases). TRBV23-1 belongs to the ORF category, with a function that is uncertain. CDR3 loop: CASSHSPPTVGGAQDGYTF. The DNA read from the CDR3 is TGCGCCAGCAGTCATTCCCCCCCCACCGTGGGGGGGGCGCAGGATGGC.